This T cell receptor (beta chain) was sequenced during a study of shared clonotypes between healthy human individuals. Study-wide context: A few men and two women, aged 18 to 49, were donors. Per donor, CD8 memory used one plate, CD8 naive used two, CD4 memory used three and CD4 naive used three.

The healthy adult donors were HIV-negative and reported no recent acute infections or vaccinations. The data were produced by immunoSEQ multiplex PCR, yet TCRdb's version contains in-frame clones alone and is incomplete. This table has some 630,000 clones, 72% appearing once. CDR1 and CDR2 (germline): SGHRS, YFSETQ. V was pared by 4 bases and J by 4 bases, with 6 bases of the junction left unmatched. There are 14 residues in the CDR3. This TCR derives from a woman in her twenties or thirties in good health. V is TRBV5-1 and J is TRBJ1-2, with TRBD1 matching 8 bases. Source material: memory CD4+ T cells sorted from blood. This sample's subset: CD45RA-negative fraction. The CDR3 reads CASSPADRVYGYTF. CDR3 nucleotide sequence: TGCGCCAGCAGCCCAGCGGACAGGGTCTATGGCTACACCTTC. Complete variable domain (other parts from reference TRBV5-1 and TRBJ1-2): KAGVTQTPRYLIKTRGQQVTLSCSPISGHRSVSWYQQTPGQGLQFLFEYFSETQRNKGNFPGRFSGRQFSNSRSEMNVSTLELGDSALYLCASSPADRVYGYTFGSGTRLTVV.